The 5 T cell receptor beta chains given below trace back to one sample, sequenced in a study of CDR3 diversity in severe acne. TCRdb recomputed calls from the PCR reads with MiXCR, one row per CDR3 protein. The repertoire includes almost 85,000 distinct CDR3 sequences, roughly 51% of them detected once, and 14% sits in the top ten. The sample comprised blood. These TCRs come from a male donor in good health, without acne.

This rearrangement joins TRBV7-9 to TRBJ1-6; tentative D call: TRBD1 (5 bases). Germline CDR1 reads SEHNR; CDR2 reads FQNEAQ (reference sequence). V shed 6 bases and J shed 10 bases, with 16 bases lying between them. The CDR3 is 14 amino acids. The CDR3 loop reads CASRTGGTNSPLHF. The CDR3 DNA reads as TGTGCCAGCAGGACCGGGGGAACTAACTCACCCCTCCACTTT.

With respect to this clonotype: Without the conserved terminal phenylalanine or tryptophan, this CDR3 likely stems from a read error. The limits of the CDR3 on the DNA are not certain, so only TCRdb's listed CDR3 is given. Here the CDR3 reads CASSLSLHYGYTFGS. The rearrangement joins TRBV12-3 or TRBV12-4 to TRBJ2-5. Termini included, the CDR3 measures 15 amino acids.

The CDR3 loop reads CASSKWGQGNTEAFF. The CDR3 DNA reads TGTGCCAGTAGTAAATGGGGACAGGGGAACACTGAAGCTTTCTTT. This sequence joins TRBV19 and TRBJ1-1, with TRBD1 matching 9 bases. Germline lookup yields CDR1 LNHDA and CDR2 SQIVND (reference sequence). J lost 1 base, V lost 4 bases, and 4 bases had no gene match. The CDR3 covers 15 residues.

The chain joins TRBV11-3 to TRBJ1-1; D is unclear. Germline CDR1 and CDR2: SGHNT and YENEEA. The CDR3 runs 11 residues. Trimming shortened V by 5 bases and J by 6 bases, and 7 bases separated the two germline ends. The CDR3 nucleotides read TGTGCCAGCAGCCGCCAAGCTGAAGCTTTCTTT. Translation gives CASSRQAEAFF. The full variable domain, its missing parts supplied by reference TRBV11-3 and TRBJ1-1, is EAGVVQSPRYKIIEKKQPVAFWCNPISGHNTLYWYLQNLGQGPELLIRYENEEAVDDSQLPKDRFSAERLKGVDSTLKIQPAELGDSAVYLCASSRQAEAFFGQGTRLTVV.

This clonotype was picked up a small number of times. V and J are TRBV6-1 and TRBJ1-2; no clear D gene. V gave up 0 bases and J gave up 0 bases, with 5 bases separating them. Germline V gene sequence: CDR1 MNHNS, CDR2 SASEGT. This CDR3 region has 14 residues. The CDR3 loop is CASSEAGTNYGYTF. In DNA, the CDR3 is TGTGCCAGCAGTGAAGCCGGGACTAACTATGGCTACACCTTC.